This TCR delta chain was sequenced in a study of γδ T cells in repeated Plasmodium falciparum infection. This CDR3 has 20 amino acids. Germline V lookup: CDR1 GEAIGNYY, CDR2 EKD. V lost 0 bases, J lost 4 bases, and 29 bases lay in between. By sample share, this clone is medium-sized. Other DNA sequences in this specimen translate into the identical CDR3. TCRdb reprocessed the multiplex PCR reads using CATT. The sample holds about 48,000 delta-chain clones, 1.6% seen once. Gammadelta T cells were flow-sorted from PBMC into Vgamma9/Vdelta2+ and Vdelta2-negative populations for bulk analysis. The V gene is TRDV2, the J gene TRDJ1; D perhaps matches TRDD2 (9 bases). The TCR was taken from a pool of human donors (malaria-infected and uninfected, not separated). The specimen sequenced was gamma-delta T cells from blood. The CDR3 sequence is CACDTSPSFLPLLGGDKLIF. In DNA form, the CDR3 reads TGTGCCTGTGACACCTCGCCCTCCTTCCTACCTTTACTGGGGGGCGATAAACTCATCTTT.